What follows are 6 T cell receptor beta chains derived from one specimen sequenced in a study of cytomegalovirus exposure and HLA in healthy donors. PCR involved 60 Vbeta and 13 Jbeta primers. Libraries were prepared by immunoSEQ multiplex PCR; TCRdb keeps only in-frame clonotypes and omits some of them. Among about 120,000 clones listed, roughly 60% were seen once. The sample taken for sequencing was PBMCs. The receptors come from a man aged 40-49 years in good health and CMV-seropositive.

This rearrangement joins TRBV5-1 to TRBJ2-2, with TRBD1 matching 7 bases. CDR3 size: 14 residues. J gave up 4 bases and V 4 bases, and 4 bases lay outside the gene matches. Per the germline V gene, CDR1 is SGHRS and CDR2 is YFSETQ. The CDR3 loop reads CASSRQGATGELFF. CDR3 nucleotide sequence: TGCGCCAGCAGCCGACAGGGCGCCACCGGGGAGCTGTTTTTT.

This clone has only one observation. J is TRBJ2-7 and V is TRBV28, with 7 positions matching TRBD1. Trimming removed 4 bases from V and 2 bases from J; junction bases left unmatched: 8. Germline loops: CDR1 MDHEN, CDR2 SYDVKM. The CDR3 is 15 residues long. Here the CDR3 reads CASSSGQAGTYEQYF. The CDR3 coding sequence is TGTGCCAGCAGTTCAGGACAGGCTGGGACCTACGAGCAGTACTTC. Variable domain in full (rest from reference TRBV28 and TRBJ2-7): DVKVTQSSRYLVKRTGEKVFLECVQDMDHENMFWYRQDPGLGLRLIYFSYDVKMKEKGDIPEGYSVSREKKERFSLILESASTNQTSMYLCASSSGQAGTYEQYFGPGTRLTVT.

V gene TRBV7-2 combines with J gene TRBJ2-1, with TRBD2 matching 11 bases. Germline V gene lookup returns CDR1 SGHTA and CDR2 FQGNSA. Germline trimming cut 0 bases from V and 2 bases from J; bases unmatched to any gene: 3. The CDR3 has 17 amino acids. The CDR3 loop reads CASSLASGGAAYNEQFF. The CDR3 nucleotides are TGTGCCAGCAGCTTAGCTAGCGGGGGGGCCGCCTACAATGAGCAGTTCTTC.

The rearrangement joins TRBV10-1 to TRBJ2-3, with 9 bases matching TRBD1. This CDR3 is built from 14 residues. CDR1 is WNHNN and CDR2 is SYGVQD in the germline V gene (reference sequence). J lost 1 base, V lost 7 bases, and 3 bases had no gene match. The CDR3 region is CASNRDRGTDTQYF. The CDR3 DNA reads TGCGCCAGCAACCGGGACAGGGGCACAGATACGCAGTATTTT.

The chain combines TRBV5-6 with TRBJ2-7, with TRBD2 as a possible D gene (6 bases). The germline V and J ends were trimmed by 2 bases and 2 bases, with 14 bases remaining between them. The CDR3 covers 15 residues. Germline V gene lookup returns CDR1 SGHDT and CDR2 YYEEEE. The CDR3 protein is CASSLRRGYTYEQYF. Here the CDR3 DNA reads TGTGCCAGCAGCTTACGGCGGGGTTATACCTACGAGCAGTACTTC.

The CDR3 DNA follows: TGTGCCAGCTCTCGCGGCACTGGGGCCAACGTCCTGACTTTC. This encodes CASSRGTGANVLTF. This chain links TRBV7-3 with TRBJ2-6, with no clear D. The ends were cut back, 8 bases at V and 2 bases at J, with 10 bases in the middle. The V gene's germline CDR1 is SGHTA and CDR2 FQGTGA. This CDR3 spans 14 amino acids. Combining the CDR3 with reference TRBV7-3 and TRBJ2-6 gives the whole variable domain GAGVSQTPSNKVTEKGKYVELRCDPISGHTALYWYRQSLGQGPEFLIYFQGTGAADDSGLPNDRFFAVRPEGSVSTLKIQRTERGDSAVYLCASSRGTGANVLTFGAGSRLTVL.